What follows are 29 T cell receptor beta chains derived from one specimen sequenced in a study of blood T cell repertoires in COVID-19. Profiling relied on immunoSEQ multiplex PCR, and the TCRdb table lists in-frame clones only, not all of them. The table includes around 310,000 clones, nearly 90% detected once. Sequenced material: PBMCs or T cells enriched from blood (not recorded which). The receptors derive from a young woman who had recovered from COVID-19.

The V and J genes are TRBV29-1 and TRBJ2-7, with 9 bases that match TRBD1. The CDR3 has 14 residues. V was pared by 4 bases and J by 2 bases, with 6 bases of the junction left unmatched. The germline V gene has CDR1 SQVTM and CDR2 ANQGSEA. The CDR3 is CSVGDRAVTYEQYF. The CDR3 DNA sequence: TGCAGCGTTGGGGACAGGGCAGTCACCTACGAGCAGTACTTC.

The J gene is TRBJ2-7, the V gene TRBV4-1, with D possibly TRBD2 on 5 matching bases. The CDR3 is made up of 15 amino acids. The V gene lost 0 bases and the J gene lost 5 bases, with 14 bases spanning the gap. CDR1 and CDR2 (germline): MGHRA, YSYEKL. CDR3 in DNA: TGCGCCAGCAGCCAAGAGGGCGGGTGGCCCCACGAGCAGTACTTC. This gives the protein CASSQEGGWPHEQYF.

V usage is TRBV6-5 and J usage is TRBJ1-3, with D uncertain. This CDR3 contains 14 residues. Trimming took off 2 bases at V and 0 bases at J, with 5 bases between the two ends. Germline V gives CDR1 MNHEY, CDR2 SVGAGI. CDR3 region: CASSYLLSGNTIYF. In DNA, the CDR3 is TGTGCCAGCAGTTACCTTCTCTCTGGAAACACCATATATTTT.

This clone was found a few times. The genes are TRBV18 and TRBJ1-1; D uncertain. Trimming removed 3 bases from V and 4 bases from J, with 12 bases in between. CDR1 and CDR2 from the germline V gene are KGHSH and LQKENI. CDR3 size: 14 residues. The CDR3 spells CASSPGRWSTEAFF. DNA for the CDR3: TGTGCCAGCTCACCGGGGAGGTGGAGCACTGAAGCTTTCTTT. The variable domain in full, completed from reference TRBV18 and TRBJ1-1, reads NAGVMQNPRHLVRRRGQEARLRCSPMKGHSHVYWYRQLPEEGLKFMVYLQKENIIDESGMPKERFSAEFPKEGPSILRIQQVVRGDSAAYFCASSPGRWSTEAFFGQGTRLTVV.

A single count supports this clone. The chain carries TRBV3-1 (or the pseudogene TRBV3-2) and TRBJ1-1, with a weak D call TRBD1 (6 bases). CDR3 length: 13 amino acids. CDR1 and CDR2 from the germline V gene are LGHDT and YNNKEL (reference sequence). Between the trimmed V and J ends, which lost 4 bases and 7 bases, there was a span of 13 bases. The CDR3, as DNA: TGTGCCAGCAGCCGTCACAGGGTCAGTGAAGCTTTCTTT. As protein: CASSRHRVSEAFF.

The V gene is TRBV5-1, the J gene TRBJ2-3; 10 bases are a match to TRBD2. Germline CDR1 and CDR2: SGHRS and YFSETQ. This CDR3 has 15 residues. Trimming removed 3 bases from V and 5 bases from J; junction bases left unmatched: 6. The CDR3 coding sequence is TGCGCCAGCAGCTCTAGCGGGAGAAGTAGAGATACGCAGTATTTT. Protein: CASSSSGRSRDTQYF.

Points on this clone: This specimen includes other DNA sequences encoding the same CDR3. V gene TRBV20-1 combines with J gene TRBJ2-3; TRBD2 aligns across 11 bases. CDR1 is DFQATT, CDR2 SNEGSKA, per germline (reference sequence). With V trimmed by 3 bases and J by 1 base, 3 bases remained unmatched. The CDR3 length is 15 residues. CDR3 residues: CSASRLAGRTDTQYF. For the CDR3, the DNA is TGCAGTGCTAGTAGACTAGCGGGACGCACAGATACGCAGTATTTT.

The genes are TRBV9 and TRBJ1-2, with 7 bases identical to TRBD1. The V gene end was trimmed by 3 bases and the J gene end by 7 bases; junction bases not matched to a gene: 0. The CDR3 sequence is 11 residues long. The V gene's germline CDR1 is SGDLS and CDR2 YYNGEE. CDR3 loop: CASSGTGGYTF. DNA for the CDR3: TGTGCCAGCAGCGGGACAGGTGGCTACACCTTC. The full variable domain, its missing parts supplied by reference TRBV9 and TRBJ1-2, is DSGVTQTPKHLITATGQRVTLRCSPRSGDLSVYWYQQSLDQGLQFLIQYYNGEERAKGNILERFSAQQFPDLHSELNLSSLELGDSALYFCASSGTGGYTFGSGTRLTVV.

V gene TRBV6-5 combines with J gene TRBJ2-7, with 14 bases aligning to TRBD2. CDR1 and CDR2 from the germline V gene are MNHEY and SVGAGI. This CDR3 spans 16 amino acids. J gave up 4 bases and V 2 bases, and 4 bases lay outside the gene matches. CDR3 sequence (DNA): TGTGCCAGCAGTTACACGGGGACTAGCGGGAGTTACGAGCAGTACTTC. This encodes CASSYTGTSGSYEQYF.

The V call is TRBV7-2, the J call TRBJ2-7, with 9 bases identical to TRBD2. Trimming removed 0 bases from V and 7 bases from J; junction bases left unmatched: 7. The CDR3 totals 15 residues. The germline V gene encodes CDR1 SGHTA and CDR2 FQGNSA. CDR3 sequence: CASSLAVLAGIEQYF. In nucleotides, the CDR3 is TGTGCCAGCAGCTTAGCGGTCCTAGCGGGAATAGAGCAGTACTTC.

This chain joins TRBV30 and TRBJ1-4; 10 positions match TRBD1. The ends lost 1 base at V and 8 bases at J; junction bases unmatched: 4. The CDR3 extends over 14 amino acids. Germline V lookup: CDR1 GTSNPN, CDR2 SVGIG (reference sequence). The CDR3 nucleotides read TGTGCCTGGAGTGGTGGGACAGGGGAAGAAAAACTGTTTTTT. Amino acid sequence: CAWSGGTGEEKLFF.

V and J are TRBV2 and TRBJ2-1; TRBD1 aligns across 8 bases. Germline loops: CDR1 SNHLY, CDR2 FYNNEI. The length of the CDR3 is 13 residues. V trimming: 7 bases; J trimming: 8 bases; junction bases outside the gene matches: 7. The CDR3 here is CASIEDRDHEQFF. The CDR3, as DNA: TGTGCCAGCATCGAGGACAGGGACCATGAGCAGTTCTTC.

The chain links TRBV5-4 to TRBJ2-7; TRBD1 might be the D (6 bases). The germline V and J ends were trimmed by 3 bases and 2 bases, with 15 bases remaining between them. Germline V gene sequence: CDR1 SGHNT, CDR2 YYREEE (reference sequence). CDR3 length: 15 residues. CDR3 DNA sequence: TGTGCCAGCAGCTCGGCAGGGGACAACACCTACGAGCAGTACTTC. This encodes CASSSAGDNTYEQYF.

The chain couples TRBV7-8 to TRBJ2-3; 11 nucleotides match TRBD2. This CDR3 is built from 16 residues. The trim removed 3 bases at V and 5 bases at J, leaving 7 bases unmatched. Germline assignment: CDR1 SGHVS and CDR2 FQNEAQ. CDR3 region: CASSLTSGISGDTQYF. The CDR3, as DNA: TGTGCCAGCAGCTTGACTAGCGGGATATCGGGAGATACGCAGTATTTT.

Remarks on this clone: This CDR3 is also generated by other DNA sequences in the sample. The genes are TRBV5-1 and TRBJ2-3, with 11 bases matching TRBD2. From germline, CDR1 is SGHRS and CDR2 YFSETQ. The CDR3 length is 16 residues. J lost 3 bases, V lost 4 bases, and 7 bases had no gene match. CDR3 sequence reads: CASSRLAGGPTDTQYF. The CDR3 DNA follows: TGCGCCAGCAGCCGGTTAGCGGGAGGGCCGACAGATACGCAGTATTTT.

This chain uses TRBV6-1 with TRBJ1-6; TRBD1 matches 12 bases. V lost 3 bases to trimming and J lost 3 bases; unmatched junction nucleotides: 6. The CDR3 length is 18 residues. CDR1 MNHNS and CDR2 SASEGT come from the germline V gene. The CDR3 DNA reads TGTGCCAGCAGTGATCCCGGGACAGGGGGCTACTATAATTCACCCCTCCACTTT. Translated: CASSDPGTGGYYNSPLHF.

The chain employs TRBV30 and TRBJ1-4; 8 nucleotides agree with TRBD1. The CDR3 is 14 residues long. V was clipped by 3 bases and J by 5 bases; unmatched bases: 5. Germline CDR1 and CDR2: GTSNPN and SVGIG (reference sequence). CDR3 protein: CAWRPAGGNEKLFF. For the CDR3, the DNA is TGTGCCTGGAGACCTGCAGGGGGCAATGAAAAACTGTTTTTT.

The chain couples TRBV12-5 to TRBJ2-1; TRBD2 is a possible D gene (5 bases). V was pared by 7 bases and J by 7 bases, with 17 bases between. The CDR3 contains 14 residues. From germline, CDR1 is LGHNT and CDR2 FRNRAP. The CDR3 nucleotides are TGTGCTAGTGAAAGGACCCAGAGGGAAAATGAGCAGTTCTTC. The encoded protein is CASERTQRENEQFF.

V gene TRBV20-1 combines with J gene TRBJ2-7; 7 bases align to TRBD1. This CDR3 has 14 amino acids. V lost 3 bases to trimming and J lost 4 bases; unmatched junction nucleotides: 9. Germline CDR1 and CDR2: DFQATT and SNEGSKA (reference sequence). CDR3 sequence (DNA): TGCAGTGCTAGTAGAGGACAGGCATCTTACGAGCAGTACTTC. Its protein product is CSASRGQASYEQYF.

The gene calls are TRBV29-1 and TRBJ1-2; perhaps TRBD1 as D (5 bases). This CDR3 is 14 amino acids long. Germline CDR1 and CDR2: SQVTM and ANQGSEA. Trimming removed 4 bases from V and 1 base from J, with 13 bases in between. Written as DNA, the CDR3 is TGCAGCGTTGTTTCGACAGATCTTAACTATGGCTACACCTTC. This gives the protein CSVVSTDLNYGYTF.

This chain uses TRBV4-2 with TRBJ2-2; no reliable D call. Trimming cost V 7 bases and J 6 bases, with 12 bases left between them. The CDR3 consists of 13 residues. In germline, CDR1 is LGHNA, CDR2 YNFKEQ. In nucleotides, the CDR3 is TGTGCCAGCAACTACAAGACCGCCGGGGAGCTGTTTTTT. Translation: CASNYKTAGELFF.

This sequence joins TRBV10-2 and TRBJ1-1, with D perhaps matching TRBD1 (6 bases). This CDR3 is built from 14 residues. The germline CDR1 and CDR2 sequences are WSHSY and SAAADI. The V and J ends lost 5 bases and 2 bases respectively, with 12 bases between them. The CDR3 protein is CASSLGGPNTEAFF. The DNA for the CDR3 is TGCGCCAGCAGTCTTGGGGGCCCCAACACTGAAGCTTTCTTT.

This chain connects TRBV7-9 to TRBJ2-7; 9 bases agree with TRBD1. The CDR3 runs to 16 residues. V lost 2 bases and J lost 3; bases outside the gene matches: 8. The V gene's germline CDR1 is SEHNR and CDR2 FQNEAQ (reference sequence). The CDR3 sequence: CASSLRVGTGRYEQYF. The DNA for the CDR3 is TGTGCCAGCAGCTTAAGGGTCGGGACAGGGCGCTACGAGCAGTACTTC.

The chain recombines TRBV18 with TRBJ2-7; 8 bases line up with TRBD2. The junction had 9 bases not matched to a gene; V was cut back by 4 bases and J by 7 bases. The CDR3 has 14 residues. Germline-derived CDR1 and CDR2 are KGHSH and LQKENI. DNA of the CDR3: TGTGCCAGCTCACTTTCGGGAGGGGCGAGAGAGCAGTACTTC. Amino acid sequence: CASSLSGGAREQYF.

The chain joins TRBV19 to TRBJ2-2; 9 bases are shared with TRBD1. The CDR3 has 15 residues. Germline V gives CDR1 LNHDA, CDR2 SQIVND (reference sequence). The J segment lost 4 bases and the V segment lost 5 bases, leaving 5 bases of the junction unmatched. The CDR3 DNA follows: TGTGCCAGTAGTTTCAGGACAGGGGTCACCGGGGAGCTGTTTTTT. Its protein is CASSFRTGVTGELFF.

The chain recombines TRBV27 with TRBJ2-7; 8 bases align to TRBD1. The CDR3 totals 16 residues. Looked up from germline, CDR1 is MNHEY and CDR2 is SMNVEV (reference sequence). Trimming at V came to 6 bases and at J to 2 bases, leaving 12 bases not matched to a gene. The CDR3 here is CASSSAWTGLAYEQYF. In nucleotides, the CDR3 is TGTGCCAGCAGCTCAGCTTGGACAGGGCTCGCCTACGAGCAGTACTTC.

The chain is built from TRBV5-1 and TRBJ1-4, with 7 bases lining up with TRBD1. The germline gives CDR1 SGHRS, CDR2 YFSETQ. V gave up 0 bases and J gave up 5 bases; unmatched junction bases: 7. The CDR3 spans 16 residues. CDR3 bases: TGCGCCAGCAGCTTGGCCAGGGGGACGGGGAATGAAAAACTGTTTTTT. It is translated as CASSLARGTGNEKLFF.

The V and J genes are TRBV28 and TRBJ1-2, with D tentatively TRBD1 (5 bases). Germline CDR1 reads MDHEN; CDR2 reads SYDVKM. The CDR3 consists of 14 residues. The V and J ends lost 4 bases and 3 bases respectively, with 12 bases between them. The CDR3 nucleotides read TGTGCCAGCAGTTCCAGGGAACTCTACTATGGCTACACCTTC. Translated: CASSSRELYYGYTF.

V usage is TRBV4-2 and J usage is TRBJ2-5; tentative D call: TRBD2 (5 bases). Germline V gives CDR1 LGHNA, CDR2 YNFKEQ. The CDR3 totals 15 residues. V lost 4 bases and J 3 bases, leaving 15 bases between the germline ends. The CDR3 DNA is TGTGCCAGCAGCCCTCGGCCCGCCGGGGAAGAGACCCAGTACTTC. This translates into CASSPRPAGEETQYF.